Following are 29 T cell receptor beta chains from one sample sequenced in a study of cytomegalovirus exposure and HLA in healthy donors (TCRdb year 2017). The library was generated by the immunoSEQ multiplex PCR assay. The multiplex PCR relied on a mix of 60 forward primers for TCR Vbeta segments and 13 reverse primers for TCR Jbeta segments. Drawn from immuneACCESS, this table holds only the in-frame rearrangements with V and J called that TCRdb kept. Clones are partly lost; checked studies trace under half to an unresolved V gene and leave the rest unexplained. The sample records some 150,000 clones, 65% to 75% of which are singletons. The ten largest clones capture 2.1% of the sample. Sequenced input: PBMCs. These receptors were collected from a man aged 25-45 years in good health and CMV-seronegative.

This chain uses TRBV6-6 with TRBJ1-1; D ambiguous. V lost 8 bases to trimming and J lost 11 bases, with 12 bases between them. The CDR3 is 10 residues long. Per germline, CDR1 MNHNY and CDR2 SVGAGI (reference sequence). CDR3 in amino acids: CASGGRWAFF. The DNA for the CDR3 is TGTGCCAGCGGAGGGAGGTGGGCTTTCTTT.

A remark on this clone: Other DNA sequences within the sample encode an identical CDR3. The rearrangement joins TRBV2 to TRBJ1-5, with 10 bases that match TRBD1. Trimming removed 5 bases from V and 2 bases from J; junction bases left unmatched: 3. The CDR3 extends over 15 amino acids. Germline V gene sequence: CDR1 SNHLY, CDR2 FYNNEI. CDR3 sequence: CASSPGTGGNQPQHF. CDR3 in DNA: TGTGCCAGCAGTCCCGGGACAGGGGGCAATCAGCCCCAGCATTTT.

Here the CDR3 DNA reads TGTGCCAGCAGCAAAGGCGGGGCCACGGCCCTCCACTTT. This codes for CASSKGGATALHF. The chain employs TRBV21-1 and TRBJ1-6. TRBV21-1 corresponds to a pseudogene. CDR3 length equals 13 residues.

About this clone: A junction boundary mismatches the germline segment, possibly from a read error. The J gene is TRBJ1-2, the V gene TRBV30, with 9 bases matching TRBD1. This CDR3 has 12 amino acids. The germline V gene has CDR1 GTSNPN and CDR2 SVGIG (reference sequence). CDR3 sequence reads: CAWSGTGAGYPF. CDR3 in DNA: TGTGCCTGGAGTGGGACAGGGGCTGGCTACCCCTTC.

The chain couples TRBV6-4 to TRBJ2-3; D is perhaps TRBD1 (5 bases). This CDR3 comprises 14 residues. Trimming stripped 0 bases from V and 2 bases from J, with 6 bases between. Germline CDR1 is MRHNA and CDR2 is SNTAGT. The CDR3 spells CASSDSGATDTQYF. CDR3 bases: TGTGCCAGCAGTGACTCAGGGGCCACAGATACGCAGTATTTT.

The rearrangement uses TRBV5-3 and TRBJ1-2, with D hard to call. TRBV5-3 is sorted into the ORF group, with uncertain function. Trimming stripped 2 bases from V and 2 bases from J, with 10 bases between. The CDR3 consists of 14 residues. This chain's CDR3 is CARSFPGTNYGYTF. CDR3 DNA: TGTGCCAGAAGCTTCCCAGGTACGAACTATGGCTACACCTTC.

The chain recombines TRBV25-1 with TRBJ2-7, with TRBD1 matching 12 bases. CDR1 is MGHDK, CDR2 SYGVNS, per germline. With V trimmed by 6 bases and J by 2 bases, 2 bases remained unmatched. This CDR3 region has 14 residues. The CDR3 sequence: CASRGQGAAYEQYF. The CDR3 nucleotides read TGTGCCAGCAGGGGACAGGGGGCTGCCTACGAGCAGTACTTC.

This clone occurred once. The chain combines TRBV4-3 with TRBJ2-7, with 11 bases lining up with TRBD1. J lost 4 bases, V lost 0 bases, and 2 bases had no gene match. In germline, CDR1 is LGHNA, CDR2 YSLEER. The CDR3 loop spans 15 amino acids. The CDR3, as DNA: TGCGCCAGCAGCCAAGAGGACAGGGGGCCTTACGAGCAGTACTTC. Translation: CASSQEDRGPYEQYF.

There are a few counts of this clone. The CDR3 protein is CAISEMGAGQYF. The CDR3 DNA is TGTGCCATCAGTGAGATGGGGGCCGGGCAGTACTTC. The chain is built from TRBV10-3 and TRBJ2-7, with a tentative D call TRBD1 (6 bases). Germline V CDR1 and CDR2: ENHRY, SYGVKD. The CDR3 is 12 residues long. The germline V and J ends were trimmed by 2 bases and 9 bases, with 11 bases remaining between them.

The chain links TRBV6-1 to TRBJ2-7; TRBD2 agrees at 7 bases. Looked up from germline, CDR1 is MNHNS and CDR2 is SASEGT. The CDR3 contains 15 residues. The ends lost 0 bases at V and 4 bases at J; junction bases unmatched: 6. CDR3 DNA sequence: TGTGCCAGCAGTGAAGCGGGGGGGTTTGTGTACGAGCAGTACTTC. Translation gives CASSEAGGFVYEQYF.

The rearrangement links TRBV15 to TRBJ2-7; possibly TRBD2 for D (6 bases). Per the germline V gene, CDR1 is LNHNV and CDR2 is YYDKDF (reference sequence). The germline V and J ends were trimmed by 0 bases and 12 bases, with 15 bases remaining between them. This CDR3 contains 13 residues. The CDR3 loop reads CATSRDTGGVGYF. The CDR3 DNA reads TGTGCCACCAGCAGAGATACAGGAGGGGTTGGGTACTTC.

The CDR3: CSVSDRGSYNEQFF. The DNA of the CDR3 is TGCAGCGTCTCCGACAGGGGCTCCTACAATGAGCAGTTCTTC. The J gene is TRBJ2-1, the V gene TRBV29-1; 8 positions match TRBD1. Looked up from germline, CDR1 is SQVTM and CDR2 is ANQGSEA. Trimming removed 6 bases from V and 0 bases from J; junction bases left unmatched: 4. The CDR3 totals 14 residues.

This sequence joins TRBV30 and TRBJ2-3; a weak D match, TRBD1 (6 bases). The CDR3 has 17 residues. Trimming removed 5 bases at V and 0 bases at J, with 21 bases between. Germline assignment: CDR1 GTSNPN and CDR2 SVGIG (reference sequence). This CDR3 is CAWSRPLRTDSTDTQYF. The CDR3 nucleotides read TGTGCCTGGTCCAGACCACTCCGGACAGACAGCACAGATACGCAGTATTTT. Full variable domain (remainder filled in from reference TRBV30 and TRBJ2-3): SQTIHQWPATLVQPVGSPLSLECTVEGTSNPNLYWYRQAAGRGLQLLFYSVGIGQISSEVPQNLSASRPQDRQFILSSKKLLLSDSGFYLCAWSRPLRTDSTDTQYFGPGTRLTVL.

This chain joins TRBV6-5 and TRBJ1-2, with no clear D. Trimming removed 11 bases from V and 8 bases from J, with 18 bases in between. From germline, CDR1 is MNHEY and CDR2 SVGAGI. CDR3 length: 12 residues. The CDR3 loop reads CAAAPRAGGYTF. CDR3 coding DNA: TGTGCCGCTGCCCCAAGGGCGGGAGGCTACACCTTC.

This rearrangement joins TRBV6-5 to TRBJ2-7; D gene ambiguous. CDR1 is MNHEY, CDR2 SVGAGI, per germline. The V and J ends lost 3 bases and 8 bases respectively, with 17 bases between them. The CDR3 is 14 residues long. Here the CDR3 reads CASSYKPGLLKQYF. The CDR3 nucleotides are TGTGCCAGCAGTTATAAGCCTGGGCTTCTCAAGCAGTACTTC.

The chain combines TRBV7-2 with TRBJ2-7; D is unclear. The germline V and J ends were trimmed by 3 bases and 3 bases, with 6 bases remaining between them. This CDR3 comprises 12 residues. The germline CDR1 and CDR2 sequences are SGHTA and FQGNSA. CDR3 residues: CASSLGFYEQYF. The DNA for the CDR3 is TGTGCCAGCAGCTTGGGCTTCTACGAGCAGTACTTC.

V and J are TRBV28 and TRBJ2-3; TRBD2 aligns across 15 bases. The CDR3 totals 18 residues. Germline V gene data show CDR1 as MDHEN and CDR2 as SYDVKM. V was pared by 6 bases and J by 5 bases, with 12 bases of the junction left unmatched. The CDR3 loop is CASSSIGLAGGPGDTQYF. The CDR3, as DNA: TGTGCCAGCAGCTCCATCGGACTAGCGGGGGGGCCGGGAGATACGCAGTATTTT.

The chain carries TRBV20-1 and TRBJ1-1; D unclear. This CDR3 comprises 11 residues. Between the trimmed V and J ends, which lost 4 bases and 1 base, there was a span of 4 bases. Per germline, CDR1 DFQATT and CDR2 SNEGSKA (reference sequence). Here the CDR3 DNA reads TGCAGTGCTATTCAGAACACTGAAGCTTTCTTT. This sequence encodes CSAIQNTEAFF.

This clone appeared a single time. DNA of the CDR3: TGTGCCAGCAGTTTTGGGACAGGGGACGAGCAGTACTTC. It codes for CASSFGTGDEQYF. V and J are TRBV28 and TRBJ2-7; 10 nucleotides line up with TRBD1. Germline V gene lookup returns CDR1 MDHEN and CDR2 SYDVKM. This CDR3 is 13 amino acids long. The V and J ends lost 3 bases and 5 bases, in that order; junction bases with no gene match: 1.

CDR3 nucleotide sequence: TGTGCCAGCAGCCCTCTCCGGGAGCAGTTCTTC. It codes for CASSPLREQFF. This chain joins TRBV7-2 and TRBJ2-1, with no clear D. Germline CDR1 SGHTA, CDR2 FQGNSA. Trimming stripped 5 bases from V and 10 bases from J, with 9 bases between. This CDR3 is built from 11 residues.

The chain uses TRBV28 and TRBJ2-1, with 9 bases lining up with TRBD2. With 8 bases clipped from V and 7 bases from J, the junction kept 9 bases outside the gene matches. In germline, CDR1 is MDHEN, CDR2 SYDVKM. The CDR3 covers 14 residues. The CDR3 here is CASAKRGAVNEQFF. CDR3 bases: TGTGCCAGCGCGAAGCGGGGGGCGGTTAATGAGCAGTTCTTC. The complete variable domain, with remaining parts taken from reference TRBV28 and TRBJ2-1, reads DVKVTQSSRYLVKRTGEKVFLECVQDMDHENMFWYRQDPGLGLRLIYFSYDVKMKEKGDIPEGYSVSREKKERFSLILESASTNQTSMYLCASAKRGAVNEQFFGPGTRLTVL.

The chain couples TRBV6-4 to TRBJ2-2; D gene uncertain. V lost 0 bases and J lost 8, with 7 bases in between. Germline values: CDR1 MRHNA, CDR2 SNTAGT. The CDR3 runs 13 residues. This CDR3 reads CASSDSSLGELFF. CDR3 DNA: TGTGCCAGCAGTGACTCTTCGTTAGGGGAGCTGTTTTTT.

This clone has only a few counts. The chain has TRBV28 and TRBJ2-1, with 15 bases that match TRBD2. V was pared by 6 bases and J by 7 bases, with 4 bases of the junction left unmatched. The V gene's germline CDR1 is MDHEN and CDR2 SYDVKM. The CDR3 consists of 15 residues. The CDR3 sequence is CASSRTSGGVNEQFF. CDR3 nucleotide sequence: TGTGCCAGCAGCCGGACTAGCGGGGGGGTAAATGAGCAGTTCTTC.

This chain joins TRBV27 and TRBJ1-2; perhaps TRBD1 as D (5 bases). V shed 6 bases and J shed 1 base, with 9 bases lying between them. This CDR3 spans 13 amino acids. Germline loops: CDR1 MNHEY, CDR2 SMNVEV (reference sequence). The CDR3 is CASSAQGNYGYTF. In DNA form, the CDR3 reads TGTGCCAGCAGCGCGCAGGGTAACTATGGCTACACCTTC.

V and J are TRBV7-2 and TRBJ1-2, with 9 nucleotides matching TRBD1. CDR3 length: 14 residues. After removal of 6 bases from V and 2 bases from J, the junction contained 4 bases not matched to a gene. The germline V gene encodes CDR1 SGHTA and CDR2 FQGNSA. The CDR3 loop reads CASRGTGINYGYTF. In nucleotides, the CDR3 is TGTGCCAGCAGGGGGACAGGGATAAACTATGGCTACACCTTC.

The gene calls are TRBV6-9 and TRBJ2-5, with a tentative D call TRBD2 (6 bases). The CDR3 covers 13 residues. The germline gives CDR1 MNHGY, CDR2 SVAAGI. V was cut by 6 bases and J by 5 bases, with 13 bases left in between. The CDR3 DNA reads TGTGCCAGCAGCGGGGGACCAGGGGAGACCCAGTACTTC. The encoded protein is CASSGGPGETQYF.

The V call is TRBV28, the J call TRBJ2-7; D possibly corresponds to TRBD1 (5 bases). There are 12 residues in the CDR3. CDR1 is MDHEN, CDR2 SYDVKM, per germline. The V end was cut by 2 bases, the J end by 5 bases, with 7 bases between. The DNA of the CDR3 is TGTGCCAGCAGTTTAGGGGCCCACGAGCAGTACTTC. Translated, it gives CASSLGAHEQYF.

V gene TRBV27 combines with J gene TRBJ2-5, with a tentative D call TRBD2 (5 bases). Germline-derived CDR1 and CDR2 are MNHEY and SMNVEV (reference sequence). CDR3 size: 16 residues. The V end was cut by 0 bases, the J end by 5 bases, with 16 bases between. DNA for the CDR3: TGTGCCAGCAGTTTATCGGGGAGTATCCCTCGGGAGACCCAGTACTTC. Its translation is CASSLSGSIPRETQYF.

The chain couples TRBV5-1 to TRBJ1-1; TRBD1 matches at 7 bases. The V gene's germline CDR1 is SGHRS and CDR2 YFSETQ. V was pared by 3 bases and J by 0 bases, with 8 bases of the junction left unmatched. CDR3 length equals 16 residues. The CDR3 DNA reads as TGCGCCAGCAGCTCCGGACAGGAGCTCATGAACACTGAAGCTTTCTTT. Its protein is CASSSGQELMNTEAFF.